This T cell receptor (beta chain) appears in the sequencing data of a study of shared clonotypes between healthy human individuals. Notes on the study in general: For naive CD4 cells, 4.5% to 6.5% of clonotypes were shared across a few donors.

On this clone: Antigen specificity is unknown.

Measured with immunoSEQ multiplex PCR; TCRdb has only the in-frame clones, and not every one. The sample has a few million clones; 90% to 95% are singletons. V lost 4 bases to trimming and J lost 3 bases; unmatched junction nucleotides: 4. In germline, CDR1 is SGHDN, CDR2 FVKESK. The CDR3 is made up of 16 amino acids. The receptor's source is a man between 18 and 35 years old in good health. The source material was naive CD4+ T cells sorted from blood. Indicated subset: CD45RA+ positively selected. The rearrangement joins TRBV14 to TRBJ2-7; 15 bases agree with TRBD2. DNA for the CDR3: TGTGCCAGCAGCCGGACTAGCGGGAGGGCATTCTACGAGCAGTACTTC. Residues: CASSRTSGRAFYEQYF.